This TCR beta chain was captured by sequencing in a study of T cell responses to AZD1222 COVID-19 vaccine. Study context: Timing groups of about 4 and about 12 weeks for second doses were pooled. General study results and limits: Among spike-specific TCRs, nearly half reportedly target unmutated variant regions. The study identified only a handful of AZD1222 recipients as seropositive at baseline.

Generated by immunoSEQ multiplex PCR, the TCRdb table keeps only in-frame clones and is missing some. The table has about 150,000 clones, roughly nine tenths seen once. The trim removed 5 bases at V and 5 bases at J, leaving 14 bases unmatched. This CDR3 is 16 amino acids long. Germline CDR1 and CDR2: GTSNPN and SVGIG (reference sequence). The count of this clone is one. Its antigen remains unidentified. The V and J genes are TRBV30 and TRBJ1-2; TRBD1 matches 10 bases. The material was peripheral blood, obtained on day 0 of AZD1222 vaccination. The sequence was obtained from an adult in good health. The CDR3 reads CAWGRDRGLRRYGYTF. Here the CDR3 DNA reads TGTGCCTGGGGTAGGGACAGGGGCTTGCGTCGGTATGGCTACACCTTC.